This entry lists 32 T cell receptor beta chains sequenced from one sample in a study of control samples from healthy donors and cancer patients. The data were produced by immunoSEQ multiplex PCR, yet TCRdb's version contains in-frame clones alone and is incomplete. The sample carries about 30,000 clones, 85% recorded once. The specimen sequenced was PBMCs. These receptors came from a woman aged 60-70 years with head and neck cancer.

In the case of this clone: Within the sample, other DNA sequences also encode this same CDR3. CDR3: CASSISYEQYF. The DNA of the CDR3 is TGTGCCAGCTCGATTTCCTACGAGCAGTACTTC. J is TRBJ2-7 and V is TRBV11-2; D unresolved. Trimming removed 8 bases from V and 1 base from J, with 6 bases in between. The length of the CDR3 is 11 residues. CDR1 and CDR2 from the germline V gene are SGHAT and FQNNGV.

This chain links TRBV18 with TRBJ1-4; D is unclear. Trimming stripped 6 bases from V and 3 bases from J, with 2 bases between. The V gene's germline CDR1 is KGHSH and CDR2 LQKENI. The CDR3 loop spans 11 amino acids. The CDR3 region is CASSPNEKLFF. The CDR3 nucleotides are TGTGCCAGCTCGCCTAATGAAAAACTGTTTTTT.

J is TRBJ1-1 and V is TRBV11-3; D is unclear. The CDR3 runs to 14 residues. The germline CDR1 and CDR2 sequences are SGHNT and YENEEA. The V and J ends lost 1 base and 0 bases respectively, with 6 bases between them. The CDR3 DNA follows: TGTGCCAGCAGCTTAGTAGCTATGAACACTGAAGCTTTCTTT. Its translation: CASSLVAMNTEAFF.

The chain links TRBV5-1 to TRBJ2-1; 7 positions agree with TRBD1. Trimming removed 1 base from V and 4 bases from J; junction bases left unmatched: 14. Germline V gene data show CDR1 as SGHRS and CDR2 as YFSETQ. The CDR3 has 18 residues. DNA for the CDR3: TGCGCCAGCAGCTTGCAGACCCTAAGGGGGCCCCCTTACAATGAGCAGTTCTTC. As protein: CASSLQTLRGPPYNEQFF.

This clone was seen once. J is TRBJ2-7 and V is TRBV19; 9 nucleotides match TRBD1. The CDR3 runs to 14 residues. The germline V gene encodes CDR1 LNHDA and CDR2 SQIVND (reference sequence). J lost 2 bases, V lost 4 bases, and 3 bases had no gene match. The CDR3 DNA is TGTGCCAGTAGTACTGGACAGGGGCCCTACGAGCAGTACTTC. This gives the protein CASSTGQGPYEQYF. The full variable domain, with the rest looked up from reference TRBV19 and TRBJ2-7, is DGGITQSPKYLFRKEGQNVTLSCEQNLNHDAMYWYRQDPGQGLRLIYYSQIVNDFQKGDIAEGYSVSREKKESFPLTVTSAQKNPTAFYLCASSTGQGPYEQYFGPGTRLTVT.

The chain has TRBV21-1 and TRBJ1-4. TRBV21-1 is a pseudogene. The CDR3 has 14 amino acids. The CDR3 sequence: CASSKGRRREQLFF. CDR3 nucleotides: TGTGCCAGCAGCAAAGGGAGACGCCGTGAACAACTGTTTTTT.

The chain combines TRBV12-3 or TRBV12-4 with TRBJ2-2; D unresolved. V lost 5 bases and J lost 9, with 13 bases in between. This CDR3 has 13 amino acids. The CDR3 is CASSPGAPRELFF. CDR3 in DNA: TGTGCCAGCAGTCCGGGTGCCCCCAGGGAGCTGTTTTTT.

CDR3 loop: CASSQGSTDTQYF. CDR3 DNA: TGTGCCAGCAGCCAGGGCTCTACAGATACGCAGTATTTT. The chain combines TRBV4-2 with TRBJ2-3, with D uncertain. The CDR3 spans 13 residues. The germline V gene encodes CDR1 LGHNA and CDR2 YNFKEQ. V was shortened by 3 bases and J by 3 bases, with 7 bases between the two germline ends.

The chain has TRBV19 and TRBJ2-5; no clear D. With 2 bases removed from V and 1 base from J, the gap between germline ends came to 5 bases. The CDR3 is made up of 13 amino acids. Germline CDR1 reads LNHDA; CDR2 reads SQIVND (reference sequence). The CDR3 DNA sequence: TGTGCCAGTAGTATACAGACCCAAGAGACCCAGTACTTC. The encoded protein is CASSIQTQETQYF.

The CDR3 sequence: CASSWGQGLSYEQYF. CDR3 coding DNA: TGTGCCAGCAGCTGGGGACAGGGGTTATCCTACGAGCAGTACTTC. V gene TRBV5-4 combines with J gene TRBJ2-7, with 10 bases aligning to TRBD1. With 3 bases clipped from V and 1 base from J, the junction kept 4 bases outside the gene matches. This CDR3 is 15 amino acids long. CDR1 and CDR2 from the germline V gene are SGHNT and YYREEE (reference sequence).

This clone was counted a single time. This rearrangement joins TRBV11-3 to TRBJ2-1, with 10 bases that match TRBD2. Trimming took 5 bases from V and 12 from J; bases not matched to a gene: 4. The V gene's germline CDR1 is SGHNT and CDR2 YENEEA. CDR3 length: 12 residues. In DNA, the CDR3 is TGTGCCAGCAGCGTTAGCGGGGGGTGGCAGTTCTTC. The encoded protein is CASSVSGGWQFF.

The chain employs TRBV12-5 and TRBJ2-2, with 13 bases identical to TRBD2. After removal of 10 bases from V and 0 bases from J, the junction contained 2 bases not matched to a gene. Germline CDR1 and CDR2: LGHNT and FRNRAP. The CDR3 totals 15 residues. CDR3 sequence: CATTSGRTNTGELFF. CDR3 DNA: TGTGCTACGACTAGCGGGAGGACGAACACCGGGGAGCTGTTTTTT.

The rearrangement uses TRBV2 and TRBJ1-1, with D unclear. Germline CDR1 SNHLY, CDR2 FYNNEI. V gave up 7 bases and J gave up 0 bases, with 6 bases separating them. The CDR3 extends over 12 amino acids. CDR3 loop: CASTSLNTEAFF. CDR3 bases: TGTGCCAGCACTAGCTTGAACACTGAAGCTTTCTTT. The full variable domain, completed using reference TRBV2 and TRBJ1-1, is EPEVTQTPSHQVTQMGQEVILRCVPISNHLYFYWYRQILGQKVEFLVSFYNNEISEKSEIFDDQFSVERPDGSNFTLKIRSTKLEDSAMYFCASTSLNTEAFFGQGTRLTVV.

This clone was found once. V is TRBV5-1 and J is TRBJ1-2; 8 bases map to TRBD1. Trimming took 8 bases from V and 8 from J; bases not matched to a gene: 14. CDR1 and CDR2 (germline): SGHRS, YFSETQ. CDR3 length: 14 amino acids. The CDR3 coding sequence is TGCGCCAGTACGCCACCCCAGGGGGCAGGGGGCTACACCTTC. Translated: CASTPPQGAGGYTF.

The chain has TRBV30 and TRBJ2-1, with 8 bases that match TRBD1. The CDR3 sequence is 13 residues long. Losses at the gene ends were 4 bases for V and 7 bases for J; bases not matched to a gene: 6. Germline V lookup: CDR1 GTSNPN, CDR2 SVGIG (reference sequence). The CDR3 loop is CAWTSNRGNEQFF. The CDR3, as DNA: TGTGCCTGGACAAGTAACAGGGGGAATGAGCAGTTCTTC.

The chain employs TRBV6-2 or TRBV6-3 and TRBJ2-7; D call uncertain. The V end lost 6 bases, the J end lost 6 bases, and 9 bases lay between the germline ends. Looked up from germline, CDR1 is MNHEY and CDR2 is SVGEGT. The CDR3 sequence is 11 residues long. CDR3 loop: CASSPSAEQYF. CDR3 nucleotides: TGTGCCAGCAGCCCGAGCGCCGAGCAGTACTTC.

This chain connects TRBV6-1 to TRBJ1-5; D gene uncertain. CDR1 MNHNS and CDR2 SASEGT come from the germline V gene. This CDR3 comprises 13 residues. The V end was cut by 3 bases, the J end by 7 bases, with 10 bases between. The CDR3 protein is CASSDGPEQPQHF. The CDR3 DNA follows: TGTGCCAGCAGTGATGGGCCGGAGCAGCCCCAGCATTTT.

The chain uses TRBV11-3 and TRBJ2-1; D unclear. V lost 0 bases to trimming and J lost 10 bases, with 13 bases between them. The V gene's germline CDR1 is SGHNT and CDR2 YENEEA. CDR3 length: 14 residues. CDR3 nucleotides: TGTGCCAGCAGCTTAGATCCTGCCAAGTCAGAGCAGTTCTTC. Its protein product is CASSLDPAKSEQFF.

The chain recombines TRBV5-5 with TRBJ2-1; 10 positions agree with TRBD2. J lost 4 bases, V lost 4 bases, and 8 bases had no gene match. The CDR3 totals 16 residues. CDR1 and CDR2 from the germline V gene are SGHKS and YYEKEE (reference sequence). The CDR3: CASSLAGTSVYNEQFF. In DNA form, the CDR3 reads TGTGCCAGCAGCCTGGCCGGGACTAGCGTGTACAATGAGCAGTTCTTC.

The rearrangement joins TRBV9 to TRBJ2-2; no firm D call. V lost 0 bases, J lost 2 bases, and 8 bases lay in between. Germline loops: CDR1 SGDLS, CDR2 YYNGEE. The CDR3 runs to 15 residues. The CDR3 nucleotides read TGTGCCAGCAGCGTAGAACCTCTAAACACCGGGGAGCTGTTTTTT. This codes for CASSVEPLNTGELFF.

The chain links TRBV6-6 to TRBJ2-7; 7 positions match TRBD1. The J segment lost 5 bases and the V segment lost 8 bases, leaving 12 bases of the junction unmatched. This CDR3 comprises 14 residues. CDR1 and CDR2 from the germline V gene are MNHNY and SVGAGI (reference sequence). CDR3 nucleotides: TGTGCCAGCCGGCTGGAAGAGGGGGCGGACGAGCAGTACTTC. Amino acids: CASRLEEGADEQYF.

The gene calls are TRBV5-6 and TRBJ1-5; 11 nucleotides line up with TRBD1. V shed 4 bases, J shed 9 bases, and the junction held 6 bases outside the gene matches. The CDR3 has 14 residues. Germline V lookup: CDR1 SGHDT, CDR2 YYEEEE. Here the CDR3 reads CASSRGTGGRPQHF. DNA of the CDR3: TGTGCCAGCAGCCGCGGGACAGGGGGACGGCCCCAGCATTTT.

This chain uses TRBV3-1 (or the pseudogene TRBV3-2) with TRBJ2-2, with 8 bases matching TRBD1. CDR1 and CDR2 (germline): LGHDT, YNNKEL (reference sequence). J lost 5 bases, V lost 3 bases, and 23 bases had no gene match. This CDR3 region has 21 residues. The CDR3 DNA sequence: TGTGCCAGCAGCCATGATCAATTTTCCCTCGGGACAGGAGGTATAACCGGGGAGCTGTTTTTT. Its translation is CASSHDQFSLGTGGITGELFF.

CDR3 DNA sequence: TGTGCCAGTAGTATCAGCAGGGGAGATCAGCCCCAGCATTTT. The encoded protein is CASSISRGDQPQHF. The rearrangement uses TRBV19 and TRBJ1-5, with D perhaps TRBD1 (6 bases). Trimming took 3 bases from V and 5 from J, leaving 11 bases between them. The germline V gene encodes CDR1 LNHDA and CDR2 SQIVND (reference sequence). The CDR3 consists of 14 residues.

The chain couples TRBV9 to TRBJ1-3; unclear D gene. The CDR3 sequence is 13 residues long. Between the trimmed V and J ends, which lost 3 bases and 8 bases, there was a span of 12 bases. CDR1 and CDR2 (germline): SGDLS, YYNGEE. CDR3 bases: TGTGCCAGCAGCGCCGCCCTCAGTGACACCATATATTTT. The encoded protein is CASSAALSDTIYF.

The genes are TRBV5-1 and TRBJ1-5; D not certain. This CDR3 has 14 residues. The germline V and J ends were trimmed by 0 bases and 4 bases, with 8 bases remaining between them. Germline V lookup: CDR1 SGHRS, CDR2 YFSETQ. CDR3 amino acids: CASSLGPGNQPQHF. DNA for the CDR3: TGCGCCAGCAGCTTGGGACCGGGTAATCAGCCCCAGCATTTT.

This chain uses TRBV7-3 with TRBJ1-1; 9 bases are a match to TRBD1. There are 15 residues in the CDR3. Germline CDR1 reads SGHTA; CDR2 reads FQGTGA. V trimming: 1 base; J trimming: 4 bases; junction bases outside the gene matches: 4. CDR3 coding DNA: TGTGCCAGCAGCTTAATGGGACAGGGAGGCACTGAAGCTTTCTTT. Its translation: CASSLMGQGGTEAFF.

The rearrangement uses TRBV7-3 and TRBJ2-6; unclear D gene. Germline assignment: CDR1 SGHTA and CDR2 FQGTGA. The V and J ends lost 7 bases and 0 bases respectively, with 10 bases between them. CDR3 length: 15 amino acids. The CDR3 coding sequence is TGTGCCAGCACCCAACGCAGCTCTGGGGCCAACGTCCTGACTTTC. This sequence encodes CASTQRSSGANVLTF. The full variable domain, its missing parts supplied by reference TRBV7-3 and TRBJ2-6, is GAGVSQTPSNKVTEKGKYVELRCDPISGHTALYWYRQSLGQGPEFLIYFQGTGAADDSGLPNDRFFAVRPEGSVSTLKIQRTERGDSAVYLCASTQRSSGANVLTFGAGSRLTVL.

This clone was seen just once. This chain connects TRBV24-1 to TRBJ2-7; 8 nucleotides line up with TRBD2. J gave up 3 bases and V 1 base, and 7 bases lay outside the gene matches. This CDR3 contains 16 residues. CDR1 and CDR2 (germline): KGHDR, SFDVKD. CDR3 region: CATSDFLAGSDYEQYF. The CDR3 coding sequence is TGTGCCACCAGTGATTTTCTAGCGGGCAGCGACTACGAGCAGTACTTC.

This rearrangement joins TRBV7-2 to TRBJ2-1, with TRBD2 matching 10 bases. The V segment lost 1 base and the J segment 15 bases; nucleotides outside the gene matches: 9. The CDR3 covers 14 residues. CDR1 SGHTA and CDR2 FQGNSA come from the germline V gene. Here the CDR3 reads CASSLVAAGGHTFF. In DNA, the CDR3 is TGTGCCAGCAGCTTAGTCGCAGCGGGGGGGCATACGTTCTTC.

A single count supports this clone. This chain uses TRBV11-1 with TRBJ1-6; no reliable D call. V dropped 8 bases and J dropped 7 bases, with 18 bases sitting between them. Germline CDR1 SGHAT, CDR2 FQDESV (reference sequence). The length of the CDR3 is 15 residues. The CDR3 bases are TGTGCCAGCGGCCCCCGCGGCAGTTTCAATTCACCCCTCCACTTT. This gives the protein CASGPRGSFNSPLHF.

V usage is TRBV5-4 and J usage is TRBJ1-1; no definite D call. Trimming left V 4 bases short and J 2 bases short, with 12 bases between. The CDR3 totals 14 residues. Germline values: CDR1 SGHNT, CDR2 YYREEE (reference sequence). In nucleotides, the CDR3 is TGTGCCAGCAGCCCAGGACTTCTAAACACTGAAGCTTTCTTT. Protein: CASSPGLLNTEAFF.